This T cell receptor beta chain was obtained from a study of OX40 agonist ivuxolimab in advanced cancers. Study background: With a range of roughly 20 to 85, age averaged 60 years, and around 80% were male.

Assay used: immunoSEQ multiplex PCR; TCRdb lists only in-frame clones, some missing. The table includes about 31,000 clones, approximately 91% detected once. The CDR3 runs to 14 residues. Trimming cost V 3 bases and J 8 bases, with 14 bases left between them. Germline loops: CDR1 SGHDN, CDR2 FVKESK. J is TRBJ2-1 and V is TRBV14; perhaps TRBD1 as D (6 bases). The clonotype comes from an adult with an advanced solid tumor such as melanoma, head and neck, liver or kidney cancer. The sample here was CD4+ or CD8+ T cells sorted from blood, taken in a trial of the OX40 agonist ivuxolimab. The CDR3: CASSHLQGPDEQFF. As DNA, the CDR3 is TGTGCCAGCAGCCATCTTCAGGGGCCGGATGAGCAGTTCTTC. Supplemented by reference TRBV14 and TRBJ2-1, the full variable domain reads EAGVTQFPSHSVIEKGQTVTLRCDPISGHDNLYWYRRVMGKEIKFLLHFVKESKQDESGMPNNRFLAERTGGTYSTLKVQPAELEDSGVYFCASSHLQGPDEQFFGPGTRLTVL.